The TCR beta chain described here comes from a study of HIV-infected children after antiretroviral therapy interruption. About the study: Weeks 0, 48 and 150 were sampled under continuous treatment.

Between the trimmed V and J ends, which lost 3 bases and 4 bases, there was a span of 4 bases. This CDR3 spans 12 amino acids. Germline assignment: CDR1 SGDLS and CDR2 YYNGEE. This clonotype was counted many times. Its antigen is unknown. Treatment reported: PENTA 11 planned treatment interruption arm or continuous ART arm. Sorting from thawed PBMCs isolated naive CD4+ CD45RA+ CD45RO- T cells. Findings and limits, study-wide: Naive CD4+ CDR3 sharing between time points fell after interruption began. The Gini coefficient of naive CD4+ repertoires rose, returning to baseline by 3 years.

Unique molecular identifiers were included in an RNA-based 3' RACE TCR library. One entry per CDR3 protein results from TCRdb running MiXCR on the 3' RACE reads. The sample holds 40,000 or so distinct CDR3 sequences, 5% to 8% seen once. This receptor was obtained from a pool of human donors with HIV. This chain joins TRBV9 and TRBJ2-2; D gene ambiguous. Specimen: CD45RA+ CD4+ T cells from PBMCs, pooled from several time points, collected from a donor given antiretroviral therapy, either interrupted or continuous. Documented subset: naive CD4+ CD45RA+ CD45RO- T cells. Written as DNA, the CDR3 is TGTGCCAGCAGCGCTTTCACCGGGGAGCTGTTTTTT. Translating gives CASSAFTGELFF. The full variable domain, its missing parts supplied by reference TRBV9 and TRBJ2-2, is DSGVTQTPKHLITATGQRVTLRCSPRSGDLSVYWYQQSLDQGLQFLIQYYNGEERAKGNILERFSAQQFPDLHSELNLSSLELGDSALYFCASSAFTGELFFGEGSRLTVL.